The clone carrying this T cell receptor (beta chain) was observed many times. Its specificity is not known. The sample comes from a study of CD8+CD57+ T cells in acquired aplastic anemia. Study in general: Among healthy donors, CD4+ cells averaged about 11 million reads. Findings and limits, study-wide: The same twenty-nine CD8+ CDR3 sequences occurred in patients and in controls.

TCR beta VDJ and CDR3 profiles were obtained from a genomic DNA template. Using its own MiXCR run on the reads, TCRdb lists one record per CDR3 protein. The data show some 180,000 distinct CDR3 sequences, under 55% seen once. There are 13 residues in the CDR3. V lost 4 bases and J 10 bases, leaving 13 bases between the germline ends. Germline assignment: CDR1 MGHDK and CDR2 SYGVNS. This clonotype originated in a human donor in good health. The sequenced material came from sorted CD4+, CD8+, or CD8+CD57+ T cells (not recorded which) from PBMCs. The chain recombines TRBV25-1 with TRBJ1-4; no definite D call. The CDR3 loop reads CASSGKMRGKLFF. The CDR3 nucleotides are TGTGCCAGCAGTGGAAAAATGCGGGGAAAACTGTTTTTT. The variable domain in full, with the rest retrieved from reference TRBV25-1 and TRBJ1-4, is EADIYQTPRYLVIGTGKKITLECSQTMGHDKMYWYQQDPGMELHLIHYSYGVNSTEKGDLSSESTVSRIRTEHFPLTLESARPSHTSQYLCASSGKMRGKLFFGSGTQLSVL.